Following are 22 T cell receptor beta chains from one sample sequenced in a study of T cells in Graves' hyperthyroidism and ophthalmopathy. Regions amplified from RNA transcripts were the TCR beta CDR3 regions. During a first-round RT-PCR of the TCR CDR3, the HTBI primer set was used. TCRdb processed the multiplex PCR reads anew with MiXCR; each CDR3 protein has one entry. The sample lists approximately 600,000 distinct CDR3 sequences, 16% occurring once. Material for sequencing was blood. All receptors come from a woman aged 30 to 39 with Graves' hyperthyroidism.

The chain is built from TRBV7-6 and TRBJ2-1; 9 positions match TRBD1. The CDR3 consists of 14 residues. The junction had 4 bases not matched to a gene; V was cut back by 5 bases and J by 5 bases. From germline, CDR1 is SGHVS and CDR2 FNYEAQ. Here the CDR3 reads CASSPWDRDNEQFF. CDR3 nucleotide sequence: TGTGCCAGCAGCCCTTGGGACAGGGACAATGAGCAGTTCTTC.

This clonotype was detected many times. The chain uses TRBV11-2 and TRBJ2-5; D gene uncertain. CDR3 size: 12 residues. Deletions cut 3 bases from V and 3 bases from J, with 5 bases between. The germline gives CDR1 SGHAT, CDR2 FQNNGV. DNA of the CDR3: TGTGCCAGCAGCTTTCTTGAAGAGACCCAGTACTTC. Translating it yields CASSFLEETQYF.

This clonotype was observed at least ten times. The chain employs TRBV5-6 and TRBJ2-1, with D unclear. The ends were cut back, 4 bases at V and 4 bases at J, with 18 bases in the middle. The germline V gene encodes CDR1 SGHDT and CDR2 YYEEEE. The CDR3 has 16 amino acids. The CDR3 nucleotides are TGTGCCAGCAGCGCAACTCCGATTTCGCCTTACAATGAGCAGTTCTTC. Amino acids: CASSATPISPYNEQFF. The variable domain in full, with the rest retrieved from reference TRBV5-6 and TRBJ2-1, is DAGVTQSPTHLIKTRGQQVTLRCSPKSGHDTVSWYQQALGQGPQFIFQYYEEEERQRGNFPDRFSGHQFPNYSSELNVNALLLGDSALYLCASSATPISPYNEQFFGPGTRLTVL.

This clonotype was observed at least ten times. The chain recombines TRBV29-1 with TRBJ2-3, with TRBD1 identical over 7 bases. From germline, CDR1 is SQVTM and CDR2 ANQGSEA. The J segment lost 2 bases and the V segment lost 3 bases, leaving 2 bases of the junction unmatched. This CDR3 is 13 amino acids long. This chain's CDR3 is CSVDGTVTDTQYF. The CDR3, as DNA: TGCAGCGTTGACGGGACAGTCACAGATACGCAGTATTTT.

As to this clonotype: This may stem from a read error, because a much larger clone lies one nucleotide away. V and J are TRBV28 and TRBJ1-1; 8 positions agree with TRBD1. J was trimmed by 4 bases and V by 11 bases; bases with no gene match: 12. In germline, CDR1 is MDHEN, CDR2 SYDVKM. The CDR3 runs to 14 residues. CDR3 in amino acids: CAVALRGQATEAFF. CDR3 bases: TGTGCCGTCGCCCTCAGGGGGCAGGCCACTGAAGCTTTCTTT.

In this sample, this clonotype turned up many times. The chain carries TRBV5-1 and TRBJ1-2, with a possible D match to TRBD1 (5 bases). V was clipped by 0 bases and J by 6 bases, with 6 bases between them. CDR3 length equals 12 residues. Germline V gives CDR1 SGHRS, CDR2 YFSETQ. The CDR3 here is CASSLEGHGYTF. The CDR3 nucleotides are TGCGCCAGCAGCTTGGAGGGGCATGGCTACACCTTC. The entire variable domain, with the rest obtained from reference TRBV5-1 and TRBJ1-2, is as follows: KAGVTQTPRYLIKTRGQQVTLSCSPISGHRSVSWYQQTPGQGLQFLFEYFSETQRNKGNFPGRFSGRQFSNSRSEMNVSTLELGDSALYLCASSLEGHGYTFGSGTRLTVV.

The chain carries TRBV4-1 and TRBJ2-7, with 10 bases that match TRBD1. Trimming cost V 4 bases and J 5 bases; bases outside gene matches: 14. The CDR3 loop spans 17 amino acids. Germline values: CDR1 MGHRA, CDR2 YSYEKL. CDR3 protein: CASSLQPRTGGPHEQYF. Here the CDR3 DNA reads TGCGCCAGCAGCCTACAGCCGAGGACAGGGGGTCCCCACGAGCAGTACTTC.

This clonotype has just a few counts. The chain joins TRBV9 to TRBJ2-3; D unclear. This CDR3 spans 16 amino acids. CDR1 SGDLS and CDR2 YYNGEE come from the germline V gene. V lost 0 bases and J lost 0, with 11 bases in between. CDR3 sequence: CASSVDGYSSTDTQYF. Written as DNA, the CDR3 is TGTGCCAGCAGCGTAGATGGGTACTCTAGCACAGATACGCAGTATTTT. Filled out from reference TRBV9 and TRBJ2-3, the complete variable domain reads DSGVTQTPKHLITATGQRVTLRCSPRSGDLSVYWYQQSLDQGLQFLIQYYNGEERAKGNILERFSAQQFPDLHSELNLSSLELGDSALYFCASSVDGYSSTDTQYFGPGTRLTVL.

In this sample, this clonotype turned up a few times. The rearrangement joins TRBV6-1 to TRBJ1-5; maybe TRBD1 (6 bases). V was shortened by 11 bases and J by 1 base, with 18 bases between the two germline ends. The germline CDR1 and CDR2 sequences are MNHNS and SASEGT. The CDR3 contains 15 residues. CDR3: CAPRAGGASNQPQHF. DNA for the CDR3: TGTGCCCCCCGGGCGGGGGGGGCGAGCAATCAGCCCCAGCATTTT.

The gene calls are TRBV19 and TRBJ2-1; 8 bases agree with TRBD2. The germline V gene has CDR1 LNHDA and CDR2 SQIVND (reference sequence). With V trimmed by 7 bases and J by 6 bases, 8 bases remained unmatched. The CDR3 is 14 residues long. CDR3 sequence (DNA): TGTGCCAGTAATCTCGGACTAGCCGTCAATGAGCAGTTCTTC. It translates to CASNLGLAVNEQFF.

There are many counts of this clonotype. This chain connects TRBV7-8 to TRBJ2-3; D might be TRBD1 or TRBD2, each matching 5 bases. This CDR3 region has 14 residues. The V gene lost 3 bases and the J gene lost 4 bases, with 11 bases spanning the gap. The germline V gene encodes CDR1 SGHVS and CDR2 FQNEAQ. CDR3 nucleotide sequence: TGTGCCAGCAGCTTGGCCTTGGGGGCAGATACGCAGTATTTT. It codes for CASSLALGADTQYF.

CDR3 in DNA: TGTGCCAGCAGCGCCCTACAGGGGATGAACACTGAAGCTTTCTTT. Translating gives CASSALQGMNTEAFF. The chain employs TRBV7-9 and TRBJ1-1; 7 bases fit TRBD1. V shed 5 bases and J 0 bases; nucleotides not matched to a gene: 6. The germline V gene encodes CDR1 SEHNR and CDR2 FQNEAQ (reference sequence). The CDR3 spans 15 residues.

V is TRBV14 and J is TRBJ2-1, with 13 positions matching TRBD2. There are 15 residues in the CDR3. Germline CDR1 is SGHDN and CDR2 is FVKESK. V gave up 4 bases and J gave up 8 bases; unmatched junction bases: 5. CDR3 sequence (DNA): TGTGCCAGCAGCCTACTAGCGGGAGGGTTTGATGAGCAGTTCTTC. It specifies CASSLLAGGFDEQFF. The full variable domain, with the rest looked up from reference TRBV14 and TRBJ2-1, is EAGVTQFPSHSVIEKGQTVTLRCDPISGHDNLYWYRRVMGKEIKFLLHFVKESKQDESGMPNNRFLAERTGGTYSTLKVQPAELEDSGVYFCASSLLAGGFDEQFFGPGTRLTVL.

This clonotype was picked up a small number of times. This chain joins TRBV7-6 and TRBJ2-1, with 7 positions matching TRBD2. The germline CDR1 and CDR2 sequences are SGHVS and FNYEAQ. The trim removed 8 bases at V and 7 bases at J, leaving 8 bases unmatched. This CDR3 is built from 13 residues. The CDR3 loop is CASWGRDLNEQFF. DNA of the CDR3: TGTGCCAGCTGGGGGAGGGATTTAAATGAGCAGTTCTTC.

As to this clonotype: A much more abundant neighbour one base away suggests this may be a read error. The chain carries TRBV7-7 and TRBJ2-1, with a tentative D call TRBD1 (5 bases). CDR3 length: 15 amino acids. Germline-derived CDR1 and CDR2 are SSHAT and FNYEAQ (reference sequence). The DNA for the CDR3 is TGTGCTAGCAGCTTAGGGGCCCACTCCTACAATGAGCAGTTCTTC. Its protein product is CASSLGAHSYNEQFF.

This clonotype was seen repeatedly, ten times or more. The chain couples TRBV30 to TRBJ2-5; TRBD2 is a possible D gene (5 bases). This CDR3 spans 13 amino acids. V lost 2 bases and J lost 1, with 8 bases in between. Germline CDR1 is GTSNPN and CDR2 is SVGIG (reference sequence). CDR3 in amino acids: CAWSLGLQETQYF. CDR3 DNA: TGTGCCTGGAGTCTCGGACTCCAAGAGACCCAGTACTTC.

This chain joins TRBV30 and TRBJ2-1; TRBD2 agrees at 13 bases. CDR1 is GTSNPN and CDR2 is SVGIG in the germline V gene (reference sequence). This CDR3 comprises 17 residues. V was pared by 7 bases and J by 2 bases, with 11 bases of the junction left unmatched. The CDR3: CASLTTSGRAAYNEQFF. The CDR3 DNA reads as TGTGCCTCTCTTACCACTAGCGGGAGGGCCGCCTACAATGAGCAGTTCTTC.

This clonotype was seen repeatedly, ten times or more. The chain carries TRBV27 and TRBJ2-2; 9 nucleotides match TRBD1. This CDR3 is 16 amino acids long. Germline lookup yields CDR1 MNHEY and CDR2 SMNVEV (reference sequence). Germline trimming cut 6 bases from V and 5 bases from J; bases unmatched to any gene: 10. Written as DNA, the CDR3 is TGTGCCAGCAGACCGCCCGGGACAGGGATGACCGGGGAGCTGTTTTTT. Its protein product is CASRPPGTGMTGELFF.

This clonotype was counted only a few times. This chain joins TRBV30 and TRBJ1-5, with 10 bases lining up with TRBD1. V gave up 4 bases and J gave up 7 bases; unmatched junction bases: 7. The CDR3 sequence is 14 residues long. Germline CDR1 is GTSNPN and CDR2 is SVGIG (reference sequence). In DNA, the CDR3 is TGTGCCTGGAACCCCGGACAGGGGGAACAGCCCCAGCATTTT. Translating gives CAWNPGQGEQPQHF.

This CDR3 is CASSQDGLNTGELFF. CDR3 nucleotides: TGTGCCAGCAGCCAAGATGGGCTGAACACCGGGGAGCTGTTTTTT. The chain couples TRBV3-1 to TRBJ2-2; no definite D call. Trimming removed 0 bases at V and 1 base at J, with 6 bases between. CDR3 length: 15 residues. Germline-derived CDR1 and CDR2 are LGHDT and YNNKEL (reference sequence).

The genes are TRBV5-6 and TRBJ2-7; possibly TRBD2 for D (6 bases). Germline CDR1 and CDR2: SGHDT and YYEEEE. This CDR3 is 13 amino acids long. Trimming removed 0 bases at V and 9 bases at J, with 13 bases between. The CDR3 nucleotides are TGTGCCAGCAGCTTGGATGTCGGGACTGGGCAGTACTTC. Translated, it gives CASSLDVGTGQYF.

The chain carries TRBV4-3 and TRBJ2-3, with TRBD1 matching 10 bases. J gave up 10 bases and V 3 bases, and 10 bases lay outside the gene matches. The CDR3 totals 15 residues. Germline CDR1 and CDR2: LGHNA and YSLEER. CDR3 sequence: CASSHGTGVVWAQYF. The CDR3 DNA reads TGCGCCAGCAGCCACGGGACAGGGGTGGTGTGGGCGCAGTATTTT.